Listed below are T cell receptor beta chains from one sample, sequenced in a study of T cells in Graves' hyperthyroidism and ophthalmopathy. TCRdb redid the calling of the multiplex PCR reads with MiXCR, one entry per CDR3 protein. This table has 500,000 to 650,000 distinct CDR3 sequences, 17% appearing once. Specimen: blood. The receptors here all came from a woman under 30 with Graves' ophthalmopathy. The CDR3 runs from the conserved cysteine through the conserved F or W. The order of the fields is CDR3 length, V gene, D gene, clone size, J gene, CDR3 protein, CDR3 DNA. A D gene is named only where the DNA matches it firmly. Size is omitted from some rows. Given values are once, few, many or a class for expanded clones.

15	TRBV28	.	.	TRBJ1-4	CAGRNYRGEREKLFF	TGTGCCGGCAGAAATTATAGAGGGGAGAGGGAAAAACTGTTTTTT
15	TRBV20-1	TRBD2	many	TRBJ2-3	CSAIRAGGPTDTQYF	TGCAGTGCTATCAGGGCGGGAGGGCCTACAGATACGCAGTATTTT
15	TRBV3-1	.	.	TRBJ1-5	CASSHGGRSNQPQHF	TGTGCCAGCAGCCACGGGGGGAGAAGCAATCAGCCCCAGCATTTT
13	TRBV28	TRBD1	many	TRBJ1-2	CASSFGQEIGYTF	TGTGCCAGCAGTTTCGGACAGGAGATCGGCTACACCTTC
15	TRBV5-1	.	many	TRBJ2-7	CASSLTGEEAYEQYF	TGCGCCAGCAGCCTTACAGGGGAGGAAGCCTACGAGCAGTACTTC
13	TRBV12-3/TRBV12-4	TRBD1	many	TRBJ2-1	CASSSDRGREQFF	TGTGCCAGCAGCTCGGACAGGGGGCGTGAGCAGTTCTTC
12	TRBV20-1	TRBD1	many	TRBJ2-1	CSAWRQGDEQFF	TGCAGTGCTTGGCGACAGGGGGATGAGCAGTTCTTC
15	TRBV2	TRBD1	many	TRBJ1-2	CASSQRQGMDDGYTF	TGTGCCAGCAGTCAACGACAGGGGATGGATGATGGCTACACCTTC
15	TRBV7-9	.	.	TRBJ1-1	CASSLDGEGNTEAFF	TGTGCCAGCAGCTTAGACGGGGAAGGGAACACTGAAGCTTTCTTT
13	TRBV30	.	many	TRBJ1-3	CAWSVGFGNTIYF	TGTGCCTGGAGTGTTGGGTTCGGAAACACCATATATTTT
16	TRBV11-2	.	many	TRBJ1-3	CASSATTSLSGNTIYF	TGTGCCAGCAGCGCGACGACAAGTCTCTCTGGAAACACCATATATTTT
14	TRBV30	.	many	TRBJ1-1	CAWSKGTSNTEAFF	TGTGCCTGGAGCAAAGGGACTTCGAACACTGAAGCTTTCTTT
13	TRBV27	.	many	TRBJ1-2	CASTSFLGYGYTF	TGTGCCAGCACCTCATTTCTTGGCTACGGCTACACCTTC
16	TRBV28	TRBD2	few	TRBJ2-1	CASTGLGTSGNNEQFF	TGTGCCAGCACAGGACTCGGGACTAGCGGGAACAATGAGCAGTTCTTC
15	TRBV5-1	TRBD1	.	TRBJ1-6	CASSLSGGDRSPLHF	TGCGCCAGCAGCTTATCAGGGGGGGATCGTTCACCCCTCCACTTT
13	TRBV7-2	TRBD2	.	TRBJ2-1	CASGQVGEREKFF	TGTGCCAGCGGCCAAGTCGGGGAGCGGGAGAAGTTCTTC
16	TRBV6-2/TRBV6-3	TRBD1	.	TRBJ1-5	CASSPITGQGVQPQHF	TGTGCCAGCAGTCCCATCACCGGACAGGGGGTTCAGCCCCAGCATTTT
13	TRBV7-3	TRBD2	.	TRBJ2-7	CASSQGLANEQYF	TGTGCCAGCAGTCAAGGACTAGCCAACGAGCAGTACTTC
12	TRBV11-2	.	few	TRBJ1-3	CASSSQANTIYF	TGTGCCAGCAGCTCACAGGCAAACACCATATATTTT
14	TRBV19	.	few	TRBJ1-5	CASNDRRDNQPQHF	TGTGCCAGTAATGACAGGAGAGACAATCAGCCCCAGCATTTT
14	TRBV20-1	.	few	TRBJ1-6	CSASEGQRGSPLHF	TGCAGTGCTAGTGAGGGACAACGGGGATCACCCCTCCACTTT
14	TRBV5-5	.	few	TRBJ1-2	CASSPTADPYGYTF	TGTGCCAGCAGCCCCACCGCCGACCCCTATGGCTACACCTTC
16	TRBV5-1	.	few	TRBJ2-1	CASSYNPGPGRNEQFF	TGCGCCAGCAGCTACAATCCCGGGCCAGGCAGGAATGAGCAGTTCTTC
14	TRBV3-1	TRBD1	many	TRBJ1-1	CASSQEGQITEAFF	TGTGCCAGCAGCCAAGAGGGACAGATCACTGAAGCTTTCTTT
15	TRBV6-2/TRBV6-3	TRBD1	.	TRBJ2-6	CASREDRSGANVLTF	TGTGCCAGCAGGGAGGACAGGAGCGGGGCCAACGTCCTGACTTTC
14	TRBV5-1	.	.	TRBJ2-1	CASSPIPDHDGQFF	TGCGCCAGCAGCCCAATTCCCGACCATGATGGGCAGTTCTTC
17	TRBV18	.	many	TRBJ1-4	CASSPEGTYATNEKLFF	TGTGCCAGCTCACCCGAGGGCACCTATGCAACTAATGAAAAACTGTTTTTT
13	TRBV30	.	many	TRBJ2-3	CAWRGLDRDTQYF	TGTGCCTGGAGGGGTCTAGACAGGGATACGCAGTATTTT
13	TRBV30	.	.	TRBJ2-1	CAWSAGTVKLQFF	TGTGCCTGGAGTGCCGGGACCGTTAAACTGCAGTTCTTC
14	TRBV5-1	.	few	TRBJ2-3	CASSPIAGADTQYF	TGTGCCAGCAGCCCTATTGCAGGGGCAGATACGCAGTATTTT
19	TRBV27	.	.	TRBJ1-4	CASSLSGGRGYVLNEKLFF	TGTGCCAGCAGTTTATCGGGGGGGCGCGGGTATGTCCTGAATGAAAAACTGTTTTTT
14	TRBV19	TRBD2	few	TRBJ2-5	CASSSGTSSATQYF	TGTGCCAGTAGTTCTGGGACTAGCTCAGCGACCCAGTACTTC
14	TRBV20-1	TRBD2	few	TRBJ2-1	CSANPSGRGNEQFF	TGCAGTGCTAATCCCAGCGGGAGGGGTAATGAGCAGTTCTTC
12	TRBV20-1	.	few	TRBJ2-5	CSASGVQETQYF	TGCAGTGCTAGCGGGGTACAAGAGACCCAGTACTTC
16	TRBV6-1	.	few	TRBJ2-7	CASSGGAGNPSYEQYF	TGTGCCAGCAGTGGGGGGGCCGGGAACCCGTCCTACGAGCAGTACTTC
16	TRBV6-1	TRBD1	many	TRBJ1-1	CASSERARTGSAEAFF	TGTGCCAGCAGTGAAAGGGCAAGGACAGGGTCGGCTGAAGCTTTCTTT
14	TRBV19	.	.	TRBJ1-1	CASSRRYQNTEAFF	TGTGCCAGTAGTAGAAGGTACCAGAACACTGAAGCTTTCTTT
17	TRBV6-8	TRBD1	few	TRBJ1-2	CASEQRALTDRGYGYTF	TGTGCCAGCGAACAGAGGGCCCTTACGGACAGGGGGTACGGCTACACCTTC
12	TRBV27	TRBD1	few	TRBJ1-2	CASRETGNGYTF	TGTGCCAGCAGGGAGACAGGGAATGGCTACACCTTC
13	TRBV19	.	.	TRBJ2-1	CASSLGPASEQFF	TGTGCCAGTAGCCTAGGCCCCGCCAGCGAGCAGTTCTTC
14	TRBV12-5	.	.	TRBJ1-6	CASGPRDHGSPLHF	TGTGCTAGTGGGCCCAGGGACCATGGTTCACCCCTCCACTTT
11	TRBV2	.	few	TRBJ2-2	CATKDTGELFF	TGTGCCACCAAAGACACCGGGGAGCTGTTTTTT
18	TRBV7-8	.	many	TRBJ2-1	CASSSTLETASSYNEQFF	TGTGCCAGCAGCTCCACCCTCGAAACCGCTAGCTCCTACAATGAGCAGTTCTTC
14	TRBV7-2	TRBD2	many	TRBJ2-3	CASSTTSNSDTQYF	TGTGCCAGCAGCACGACTAGCAACTCAGATACGCAGTATTTT
24	TRBV5-1	TRBD1	.	TRBJ1-2	CASSPITDRGRNIWRRSLKGGYTF	TGCGCCAGCAGCCCAATCACGGACAGGGGGAGGAATATATGGCGGAGGTCACTAAAGGGCGGCTACACCTTC
10	TRBV28	.	many	TRBJ2-1	CASSLGEQFF	TGTGCCAGCAGTTTGGGTGAGCAGTTCTTC
15	TRBV5-1	.	few	TRBJ1-1	CASSLTDTSITEAFF	TGCGCCAGCAGCTTGACCGACACCTCGATCACTGAAGCTTTCTTT
13	TRBV11-2	.	many	TRBJ2-4	CASSLVRGDIQYF	TGTGCCAGCAGCTTAGTCAGGGGAGACATTCAGTACTTC
15	TRBV12-3/TRBV12-4	TRBD2	.	TRBJ2-7	CASSFGLAGATEQYF	TGTGCCAGCAGTTTCGGACTAGCGGGAGCGACCGAGCAGTACTTC
17	TRBV3-1	TRBD2	few	TRBJ2-2	CASSQTSGRFPTGELFF	TGTGCCAGCAGCCAAACGAGCGGGAGATTCCCCACCGGGGAGCTGTTTTTT
15	TRBV7-2	TRBD1	few	TRBJ2-5	CASTLSKTGVETQYF	TGTGCCAGCACCCTAAGTAAGACAGGGGTCGAGACCCAGTACTTC
14	TRBV7-2	TRBD2	many	TRBJ2-2	CASSRGLALGELFF	TGTGCCAGCAGTAGGGGACTAGCTCTCGGGGAGCTGTTTTTT
13	TRBV13	.	many	TRBJ2-7	CASSLRGWSEQYF	TGTGCCAGCAGCCTCCGGGGTTGGAGCGAGCAGTACTTC
18	TRBV19	TRBD2	.	TRBJ2-1	CASNAGLAGGQFNNEQFF	TGTGCCAGTAACGCTGGACTAGCGGGGGGGCAGTTCAACAATGAGCAGTTCTTC
15	TRBV20-1	.	few	TRBJ1-5	CSARPLGLPNQPQHF	TGCAGTGCTAGACCTCTAGGGCTCCCCAATCAGCCCCAGCATTTT
12	TRBV30	.	many	TRBJ2-3	CAWSAQTDTQYF	TGTGCCTGGAGTGCGCAGACAGATACGCAGTATTTT
16	TRBV12-3/TRBV12-4	.	few	TRBJ1-5	CASSTSASFLIQPQHF	TGTGCCAGCAGCACCTCGGCTTCATTCCTCATCCAGCCCCAGCATTTT